This is a list of T cell receptor beta chains from one sample in a study of T cells in localized non-small cell lung cancer. Some clones are missing from TCRdb's copy, which holds only in-frame ones; the method was immunoSEQ multiplex PCR. Here the sample spans tens of thousands of clones, roughly 79% being singletons. This specimen consisted of peripheral blood mononuclear cells, obtained before any cancer treatment. Receptor source: a man aged 35-75 years with stage III lung adenocarcinoma. CDR3s include the opening cysteine and the closing phenylalanine or tryptophan. The D gene is left open where the match is weak. Size tells how often a clone was seen (once, few, many) or the class of an expanded clone, and some rows leave it out.

-,TRBV6-1,TRBJ2-7,-,TGTGCCAGCAGTGACGAGGGCCCATGGCGCGAGCAGTACTTC,CASSDEGPWREQYF
-,TRBV11-2,TRBJ1-5,-,TGTGCCAGCAGCTTAGGGGGGACGTATGGACATCAGCCCCAGCATTTT,CASSLGGTYGHQPQHF
TRBD1,TRBV9,TRBJ2-5,-,TGTGCCAGCAGCGTAGGAACAGGGGTTTCGGGAGAGACCCAGTACTTC,CASSVGTGVSGETQYF
-,TRBV27,TRBJ2-7,-,TGTGCCAGCAGTTTACAGGGGCGCTACGAGCAGTACTTC,CASSLQGRYEQYF
TRBD1,TRBV6-6,TRBJ1-4,-,TGTGCCAGCAACGGACAGGCAACTAATGAAAAACTGTTTTTT,CASNGQATNEKLFF
-,TRBV18,TRBJ2-2,-,TGTGCCAGCTCACCGATTGACCCGACCAACACCGGGGAGCTGTTTTTT,CASSPIDPTNTGELFF
-,TRBV5-1,TRBJ2-2,-,TGCGCCAGCAGCTTGGCCGGGGGACGAAACGGGGAGCTGTTTTTT,CASSLAGGRNGELFF
-,TRBV4-1,TRBJ1-6,-,TGCGCCAGCAGCCAAGATCCGGGTTCGTTCAGGGACTCCTATAATTCACCCCTCCACTTT,CASSQDPGSFRDSYNSPLHF
-,TRBV6-5,TRBJ1-1,once,TGTGCCAGCAGTTCCTCCCGTCGGCCCTGGGAACAAGCTTTCTTT,CASSSSRRPWEQAFF
-,TRBV6-1,TRBJ2-2,-,TGTGCCAGCAGTGACTCCCACACCGGGGAGCTGTTTTTT,CASSDSHTGELFF
TRBD2,TRBV14,TRBJ2-1,many,TGTGCCAGCAGCCTACCGACTAGCGGGGGGGCCAATGAGCAGTTCTTC,CASSLPTSGGANEQFF
-,TRBV18,TRBJ2-7,-,TGTGCCAGCTCCCCCGGACTGGCCTCCTACGAGCAGTACTTC,CASSPGLASYEQYF
-,TRBV19,TRBJ1-2,-,TGTGCCAGTAGTATTAGGGGCGGAGGGGCTGGCTACACCTTC,CASSIRGGGAGYTF
-,TRBV30,TRBJ2-1,-,TGTGCCTGGAGTGTACAATACAATGAGCAGTTCTTC,CAWSVQYNEQFF
TRBD2,TRBV7-2,TRBJ2-3,-,TGTGCCAGCAGCCCCAGCGGGGACACAGATACGCAGTATTTT,CASSPSGDTDTQYF
-,TRBV2,TRBJ2-2,-,TGTGCCAGCAGTGGACCAGGTTTTGCCACCGGGGAGCTGTTTTTT,CASSGPGFATGELFF
-,TRBV6-5,TRBJ1-1,-,TGTGCCAGCCTATCCCTACAGGGTGGAAACACTGAAGCTTTCTTT,CASLSLQGGNTEAFF
TRBD2,TRBV6-1,TRBJ2-3,-,TGTGCCAGCAGTGAACGGGCTACTAGCGGCGCGACAGATACGCAGTATTTT,CASSERATSGATDTQYF
-,TRBV25-1,TRBJ1-1,-,TGTGCCAGCAGTGAAGCTCAGGGCCGGGGGAGGCCTGAAGCTTTCTTT,CASSEAQGRGRPEAFF
TRBD1,TRBV12-5,TRBJ2-4,-,TGTGCTAGTGGTTTGCCACCCCCCGGGGACAGGGGGCCCCTCGGCCAAACGGTAAACATTCAGTACTTC,CASGLPPPGDRGPLGQTVNIQYF
-,TRBV6-1,TRBJ2-7,-,TGTGCCGGCAGCTTTGTACCCTACGAGCAGTACTTC,CAGSFVPYEQYF
-,TRBV28,TRBJ2-7,-,TGTGCCAGCCGTCGCAGCACTCCCCCCTACGAGCAGTACTTC,CASRRSTPPYEQYF
TRBD2,TRBV11-2,TRBJ2-7,-,TGTGCCAGCAGCCTACTAGCGGGGGGAACTCACGAGCAGTACTTC,CASSLLAGGTHEQYF
TRBD1,TRBV5-4,TRBJ2-4,-,TGTGCCAGCAGCACCTATTCCAGGGGGCGAAACATTCAGTACTTC,CASSTYSRGRNIQYF
-,TRBV6-5,TRBJ2-7,-,TGTGCCAGCAGTTACGGGGAGAGCGACGAGCAGTACTTC,CASSYGESDEQYF
-,TRBV7-7,TRBJ2-3,-,TGTGCCAGCAGCTTAATACCGGGACCCTCTTGGGATACGCAGTATTTT,CASSLIPGPSWDTQYF
-,TRBV5-5,TRBJ2-7,-,TGTGCCAGCAGCTTGGATAGCAGGGGTCACGAGCAGTACTTC,CASSLDSRGHEQYF
TRBD2,TRBV7-8,TRBJ2-3,-,TGTGCCAGCAGCTTTAGCCCTAGCGGGGGGGCGACAGATACGCAGTATTTT,CASSFSPSGGATDTQYF
TRBD1,TRBV2,TRBJ2-1,-,TGTGCCACCCCAGGGGGCAGTCTCAATGAGCAGTTCTTC,CATPGGSLNEQFF
-,TRBV6-1,TRBJ1-2,-,TGTGCCAGCAGTGATTGGACAGCTAACTATGGCTACACCTTC,CASSDWTANYGYTF
-,TRBV2,TRBJ1-2,once,TGTGCCATAGCCAGGGGCTATGGCTACACCTTC,CAIARGYGYTF
-,TRBV9,TRBJ1-6,-,TGTGCCAGCAGCGTAGGGCTTTCCAGGATAAACGATTCACCCCCCCACTTT,CASSVGLSRINDSPPHF
-,TRBV5-8,TRBJ1-4,-,TGTGCCAGCAGCTTATCGGATGAAAAACTGTTTTTT,CASSLSDEKLFF
-,TRBV27,TRBJ1-1,once,TGTGCCAGCAGTTTAGGGAGTTTGGGCGGTGAAGCTTTCTTT,CASSLGSLGGEAFF
-,TRBV18,TRBJ2-7,-,TGTGCCAGCTCACCTATAAACGACTACGAGCAGTACTTC,CASSPINDYEQYF
TRBD2,TRBV6-4,TRBJ2-3,once,TGTGCCAGCAGTGAGGGACTAGCGGGGGGAGATACGCAGTATTTT,CASSEGLAGGDTQYF
-,TRBV13,TRBJ2-3,-,TGTGCCAGCAGCCGCGCCTTAGGGACCGTAGATACGCAGTATTTT,CASSRALGTVDTQYF
-,TRBV5-6,TRBJ1-5,-,TGTGCCAGCAGCTTGGGGGGGTCGACGGAGCCCCAGCATTTT,CASSLGGSTEPQHF
-,TRBV6-6,TRBJ2-7,-,TGTGCCAGCAGTTCCCTTACCTACGAGCAGTACTTC,CASSSLTYEQYF
-,TRBV19,TRBJ2-3,once,TGTGCCAGTAGCCCGGGTTTCTCGGGGCCAGGAGATACGCAGTATTTT,CASSPGFSGPGDTQYF
TRBD2,TRBV5-1,TRBJ2-3,once,TGCGCCAGCTGGGTGACTAGCGGTAGCACAGATACGCAGTATTTT,CASWVTSGSTDTQYF
TRBD1,TRBV5-6,TRBJ2-4,-,TGTGCCAGCAGCATCCGACAGGGAACCATTCAGTACTTC,CASSIRQGTIQYF
-,TRBV6-5,TRBJ1-6,once,TGTGCCAGCAGTTACAGGACAGATAATTCACCCCTCCACTTT,CASSYRTDNSPLHF
-,TRBV30,TRBJ2-5,-,TGTGCCTGGAGTGTAATCCCGGCGGGCGGGGAGACCCAGTACTTC,CAWSVIPAGGETQYF
-,TRBV6-5,TRBJ2-7,once,TGTGCCAGCAGTCTTGGATCCGAGCAGTACTTC,CASSLGSEQYF
-,TRBV5-6,TRBJ2-7,-,TGTGCCAGCAGCTCCCCTACGGCCTTCCTTGGGGACGAGCAGTACTTC,CASSSPTAFLGDEQYF
-,TRBV14,TRBJ1-1,few,TGTGCCAGCAGCCTCCTGGGCCCTCGACATGAAGCTTTCTTT,CASSLLGPRHEAFF
TRBD1,TRBV10-3,TRBJ2-5,-,TGTGCCATCACTGGGACAGGGGAGGGAGAGACCCAGTACTTC,CAITGTGEGETQYF
TRBD2,TRBV9,TRBJ2-3,-,TGTGCCAGCAGCGTAAGTAGCGGGGCGGCAGATACGCAGTATTTT,CASSVSSGAADTQYF
TRBD1,TRBV6-1,TRBJ1-3,once,TGTGCCACTCAAACAGGGGGGAGAAACACCATATATTTT,CATQTGGRNTIYF
-,TRBV6-1,TRBJ2-7,once,TGTGCCAGCAGTTTATTGGGGACGGTTTCGTCCGAGCAGTACTTC,CASSLLGTVSSEQYF
-,TRBV30,TRBJ1-5,few,TGTGCCTGGAGTGAACAGGTCCATCAGCCCCAGCATTTT,CAWSEQVHQPQHF